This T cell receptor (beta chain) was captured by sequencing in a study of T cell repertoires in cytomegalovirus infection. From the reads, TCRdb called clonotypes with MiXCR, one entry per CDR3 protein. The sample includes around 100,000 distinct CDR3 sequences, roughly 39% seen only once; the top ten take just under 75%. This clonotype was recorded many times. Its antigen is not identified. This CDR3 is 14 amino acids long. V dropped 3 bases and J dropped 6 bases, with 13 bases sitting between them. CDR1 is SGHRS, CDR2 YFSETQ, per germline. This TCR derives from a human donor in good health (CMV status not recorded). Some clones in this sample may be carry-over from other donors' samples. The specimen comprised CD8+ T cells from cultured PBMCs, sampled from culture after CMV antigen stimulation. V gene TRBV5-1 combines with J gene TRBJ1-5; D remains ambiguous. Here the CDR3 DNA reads TGCGCCAGCAGCTGGTTGGGGTGCGTTCAGCCCCAGCATTTT. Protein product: CASSWLGCVQPQHF.